The source of this TCR beta chain is a study of technical replicates of blood from several donors. The CDR3 loop spans 16 amino acids. Germline V gene lookup returns CDR1 SGHNT and CDR2 YYREEE (reference sequence). The J segment lost 7 bases and the V segment lost 9 bases, leaving 12 bases of the junction unmatched. The method was immunoSEQ multiplex PCR; TCRdb's version includes in-frame clones alone and lacks a portion of them. The data contain approximately 95,000 clones, 90% to 95% of them singletons. This rearrangement joins TRBV5-4 to TRBJ2-1; 14 bases match TRBD2. The specimen was T cells isolated from PBMCs. The sequence was collected from a human donor in good health. CDR3 bases: TGTGCCACTGGGACTAGCGGGAGAGGCGCGAGAAATGAGCAGTTCTTC. It is translated as CATGTSGRGARNEQFF. The entire variable domain, with the rest obtained from reference TRBV5-4 and TRBJ2-1, is as follows: ETGVTQSPTHLIKTRGQQVTLRCSSQSGHNTVSWYQQALGQGPQFIFQYYREEENGRGNFPPRFSGLQFPNYSSELNVNALELDDSALYLCATGTSGRGARNEQFFGPGTRLTVL.